Here is one T cell receptor beta chain with its context. Assay: immunoSEQ multiplex PCR; the TCRdb copy retains only in-frame clones and omits some. This table has more than 140,000 clones, around 89% appearing once. The data are from a study of T cell responses to AZD1222 COVID-19 vaccine. Germline trimming cut 5 bases from V and 1 base from J; bases unmatched to any gene: 7. The CDR3 contains 15 residues. CDR1 and CDR2 (germline): SGHTA, FQGNSA. This specimen was peripheral blood, taken on day 0 of AZD1222 vaccination. The receptor was isolated from an adult in good health. The chain is built from TRBV7-2 and TRBJ1-1, with 7 bases fitting TRBD1. The CDR3 DNA reads TGTGCCAGCAGCACCCAGGGACAGCCGAACACTGAAGCTTTCTTT. Amino acids: CASSTQGQPNTEAFF.